Listed here is a single T cell receptor (beta chain). Generated by immunoSEQ multiplex PCR, the TCRdb table keeps only in-frame clones and is missing some. The sample has just over 150,000 clones; about four fifths are singletons. This sample is drawn from a study of blood T cell repertoires in COVID-19. Study details: The study drew acute and convalescent COVID-19 samples from the United States, Italy and Spain. PBMCs, B-cell-depleted T cells, or T cells provided the cDNA or gDNA that made up the material.

V lost 1 base to trimming and J lost 6 bases, with 10 bases between them. Germline V lookup: CDR1 SGHDN, CDR2 FVKESK. The CDR3 sequence is 14 residues long. Sequences were obtained from peripheral blood. This sequence originates from a man in his sixties with acute or convalescent COVID-19. The V call is TRBV14, the J call TRBJ2-1; D is ambiguous. The CDR3 region is CASSQANTGNEQFF. CDR3 nucleotide sequence: TGTGCCAGCAGCCAAGCAAACACGGGCAATGAGCAGTTCTTC.